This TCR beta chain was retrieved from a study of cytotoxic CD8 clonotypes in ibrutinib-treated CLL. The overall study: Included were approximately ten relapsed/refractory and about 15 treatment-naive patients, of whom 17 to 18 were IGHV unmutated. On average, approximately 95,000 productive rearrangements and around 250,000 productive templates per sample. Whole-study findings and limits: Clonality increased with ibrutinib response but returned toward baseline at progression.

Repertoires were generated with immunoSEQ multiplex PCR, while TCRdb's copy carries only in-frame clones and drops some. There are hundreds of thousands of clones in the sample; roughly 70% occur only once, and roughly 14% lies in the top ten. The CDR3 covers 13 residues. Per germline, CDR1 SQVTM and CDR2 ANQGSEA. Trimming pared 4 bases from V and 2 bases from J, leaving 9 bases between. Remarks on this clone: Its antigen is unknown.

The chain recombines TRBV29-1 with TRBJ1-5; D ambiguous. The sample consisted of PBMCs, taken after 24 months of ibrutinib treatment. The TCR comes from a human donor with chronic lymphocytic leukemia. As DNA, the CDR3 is TGCAGCGTTGTGGACGACGGCAATCAGCCCCAGCATTTT. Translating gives CSVVDDGNQPQHF.